This T cell receptor beta chain is from a study of blood T cell repertoires in COVID-19. Study details: Acute and convalescent COVID-19 samples came from the United States, Italy and Spain. The cDNA or gDNA used as material had been derived from T cells, B-cell-depleted T cells, or PBMCs.

V was shortened by 2 bases and J by 9 bases, with 15 bases between the two germline ends. The CDR3 loop spans 15 amino acids. The germline CDR1 and CDR2 sequences are SGHRS and YFSETQ. Authors' processing steps: Amplifying reference gene primers gave estimates of nucleated cell counts. Produced via immunoSEQ multiplex PCR; TCRdb's table is partial and in-frame only. That table gives V, J and clone size, and the DNA gave D and trimming. This table holds 180,000 or so clones, around 87% found once. Sequencing was performed on peripheral blood. The clonotype comes from a man aged 18 to 29 with acute or convalescent COVID-19. The chain uses TRBV5-1 and TRBJ1-6; D is possibly TRBD1 (6 bases). The DNA for the CDR3 is TGCGCCAGCAGCTTTTCCAGGGGTATGAGTTCACCCCTCCACTTT. Protein sequence: CASSFSRGMSSPLHF. Based on the CDR3 plus reference TRBV5-1 and TRBJ1-6, the full variable domain is KAGVTQTPRYLIKTRGQQVTLSCSPISGHRSVSWYQQTPGQGLQFLFEYFSETQRNKGNFPGRFSGRQFSNSRSEMNVSTLELGDSALYLCASSFSRGMSSPLHFGNGTRLTVT.